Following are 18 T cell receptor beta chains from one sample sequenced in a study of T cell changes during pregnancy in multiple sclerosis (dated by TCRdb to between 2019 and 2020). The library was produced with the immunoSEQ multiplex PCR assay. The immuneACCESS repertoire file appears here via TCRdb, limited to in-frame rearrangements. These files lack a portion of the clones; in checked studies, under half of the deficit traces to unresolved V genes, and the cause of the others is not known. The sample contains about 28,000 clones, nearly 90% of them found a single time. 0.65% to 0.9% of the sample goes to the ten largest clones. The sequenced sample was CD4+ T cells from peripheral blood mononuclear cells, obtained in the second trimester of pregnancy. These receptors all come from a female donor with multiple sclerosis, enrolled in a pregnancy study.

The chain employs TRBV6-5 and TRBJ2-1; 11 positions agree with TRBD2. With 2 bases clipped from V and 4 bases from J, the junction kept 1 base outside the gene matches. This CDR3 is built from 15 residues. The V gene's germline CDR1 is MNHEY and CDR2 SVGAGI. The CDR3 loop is CASSYGTSGYNEQFF. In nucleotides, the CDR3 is TGTGCCAGCAGTTACGGGACTAGCGGTTACAATGAGCAGTTCTTC.

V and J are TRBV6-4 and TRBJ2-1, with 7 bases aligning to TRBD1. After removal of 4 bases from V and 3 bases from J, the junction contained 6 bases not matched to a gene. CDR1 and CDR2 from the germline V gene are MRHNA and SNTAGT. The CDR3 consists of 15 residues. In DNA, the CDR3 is TGTGCCAGCAGTGCTGGACAGGCGAGCTACAATGAGCAGTTCTTC. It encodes CASSAGQASYNEQFF.

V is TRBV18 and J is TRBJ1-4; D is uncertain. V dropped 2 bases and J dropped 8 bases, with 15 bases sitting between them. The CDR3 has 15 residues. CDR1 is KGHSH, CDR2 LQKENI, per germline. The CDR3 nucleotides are TGTGCCAGCTCACCAAGAGGAGGGAAGGGCGAAAAACTGTTTTTT. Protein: CASSPRGGKGEKLFF. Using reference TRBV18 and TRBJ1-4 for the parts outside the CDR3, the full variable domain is NAGVMQNPRHLVRRRGQEARLRCSPMKGHSHVYWYRQLPEEGLKFMVYLQKENIIDESGMPKERFSAEFPKEGPSILRIQQVVRGDSAAYFCASSPRGGKGEKLFFGSGTQLSVL.

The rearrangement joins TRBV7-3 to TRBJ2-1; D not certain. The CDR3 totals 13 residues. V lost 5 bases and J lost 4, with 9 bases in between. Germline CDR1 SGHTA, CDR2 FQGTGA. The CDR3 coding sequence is TGTGCCAGCAGCGTTACTACATACAATGAGCAGTTCTTC. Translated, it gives CASSVTTYNEQFF. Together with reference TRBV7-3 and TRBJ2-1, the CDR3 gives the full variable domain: GAGVSQTPSNKVTEKGKYVELRCDPISGHTALYWYRQSLGQGPEFLIYFQGTGAADDSGLPNDRFFAVRPEGSVSTLKIQRTERGDSAVYLCASSVTTYNEQFFGPGTRLTVL.

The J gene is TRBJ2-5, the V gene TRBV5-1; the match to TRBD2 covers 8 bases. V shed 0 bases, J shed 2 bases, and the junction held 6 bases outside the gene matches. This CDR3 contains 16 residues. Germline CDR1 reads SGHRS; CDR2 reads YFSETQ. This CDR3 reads CASSLAWAGGQETQYF. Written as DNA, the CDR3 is TGCGCCAGCAGCTTGGCCTGGGCGGGGGGACAAGAGACCCAGTACTTC.

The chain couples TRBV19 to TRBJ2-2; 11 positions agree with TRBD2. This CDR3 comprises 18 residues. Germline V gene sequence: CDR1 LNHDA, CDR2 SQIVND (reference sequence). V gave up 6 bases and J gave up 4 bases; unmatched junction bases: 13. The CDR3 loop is CASRLYSGGAESTGELFF. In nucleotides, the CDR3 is TGTGCCAGTAGGCTTTATAGCGGGGGGGCGGAGAGCACCGGGGAGCTGTTTTTT.

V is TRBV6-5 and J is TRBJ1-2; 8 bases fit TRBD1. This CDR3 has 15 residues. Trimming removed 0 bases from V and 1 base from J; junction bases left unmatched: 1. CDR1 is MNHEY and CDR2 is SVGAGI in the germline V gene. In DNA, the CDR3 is TGTGCCAGCAGTTACTCTGGACAGGGTAACTATGGCTACACCTTC. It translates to CASSYSGQGNYGYTF.

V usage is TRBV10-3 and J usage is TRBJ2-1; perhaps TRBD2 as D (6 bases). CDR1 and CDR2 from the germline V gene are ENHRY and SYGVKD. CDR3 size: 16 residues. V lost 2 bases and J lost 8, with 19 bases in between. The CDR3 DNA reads TGTGCCATCAGTGAGAGGGGACTCCCCCCCAGGCATGAGCAGTTCTTC. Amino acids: CAISERGLPPRHEQFF.

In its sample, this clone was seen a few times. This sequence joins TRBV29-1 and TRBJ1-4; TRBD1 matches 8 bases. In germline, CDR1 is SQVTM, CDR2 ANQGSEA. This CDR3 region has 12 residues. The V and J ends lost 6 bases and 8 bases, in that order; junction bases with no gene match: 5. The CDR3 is CSVKDRGEKLFF. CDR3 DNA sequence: TGCAGCGTCAAAGACAGGGGAGAAAAACTGTTTTTT.

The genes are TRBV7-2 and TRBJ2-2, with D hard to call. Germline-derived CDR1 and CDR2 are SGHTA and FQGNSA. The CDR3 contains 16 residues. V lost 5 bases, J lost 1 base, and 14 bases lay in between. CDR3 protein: CASSPQSGMNTGELFF. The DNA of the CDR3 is TGTGCCAGCAGCCCACAGTCTGGAATGAACACCGGGGAGCTGTTTTTT.

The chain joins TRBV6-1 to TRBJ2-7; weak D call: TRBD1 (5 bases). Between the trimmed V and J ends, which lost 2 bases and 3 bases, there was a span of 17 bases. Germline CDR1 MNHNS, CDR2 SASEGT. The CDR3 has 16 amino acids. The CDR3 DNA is TGTGCCAGCAGTGAAAGGAGCAGGGTTGAAGGCTACGAGCAGTACTTC. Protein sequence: CASSERSRVEGYEQYF.

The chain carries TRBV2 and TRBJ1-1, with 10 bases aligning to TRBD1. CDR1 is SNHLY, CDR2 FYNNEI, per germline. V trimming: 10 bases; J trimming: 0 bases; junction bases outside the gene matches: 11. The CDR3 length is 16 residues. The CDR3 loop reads CATHPGQGNLNTEAFF. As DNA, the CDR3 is TGTGCCACCCACCCGGGACAGGGGAATTTGAACACTGAAGCTTTCTTT.

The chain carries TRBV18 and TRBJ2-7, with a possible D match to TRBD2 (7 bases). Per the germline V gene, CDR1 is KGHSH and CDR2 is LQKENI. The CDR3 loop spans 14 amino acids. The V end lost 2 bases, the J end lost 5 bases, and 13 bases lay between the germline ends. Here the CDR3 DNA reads TGTGCCAGCTCACCAAGGGGGGGCATTCACGAGCAGTACTTC. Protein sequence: CASSPRGGIHEQYF. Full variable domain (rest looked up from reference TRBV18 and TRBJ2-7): NAGVMQNPRHLVRRRGQEARLRCSPMKGHSHVYWYRQLPEEGLKFMVYLQKENIIDESGMPKERFSAEFPKEGPSILRIQQVVRGDSAAYFCASSPRGGIHEQYFGPGTRLTVT.

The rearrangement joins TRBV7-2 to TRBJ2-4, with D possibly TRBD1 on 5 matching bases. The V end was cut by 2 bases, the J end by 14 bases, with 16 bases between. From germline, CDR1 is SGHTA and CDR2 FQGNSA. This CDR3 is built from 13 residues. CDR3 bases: TGTGCCAGCAGCTTAAATCAGGGTGGGAAGGAGTACTTC. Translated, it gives CASSLNQGGKEYF.

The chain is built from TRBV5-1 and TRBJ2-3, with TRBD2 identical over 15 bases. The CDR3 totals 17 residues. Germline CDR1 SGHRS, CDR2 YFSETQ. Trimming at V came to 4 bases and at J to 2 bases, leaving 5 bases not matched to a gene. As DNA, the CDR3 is TGCGCCAGCAGCACTGGGACTAGCGGGGGGTCCACAGATACGCAGTATTTT. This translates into CASSTGTSGGSTDTQYF.

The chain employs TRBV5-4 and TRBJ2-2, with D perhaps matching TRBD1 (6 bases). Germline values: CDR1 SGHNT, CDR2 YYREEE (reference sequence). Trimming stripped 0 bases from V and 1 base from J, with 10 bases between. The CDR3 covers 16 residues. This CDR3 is CASSLGGHLNTGELFF. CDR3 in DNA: TGTGCCAGCAGCTTGGGGGGACACCTGAACACCGGGGAGCTGTTTTTT.

CDR3 DNA sequence: TGTGCCAGCGGACACCTGAACACTGAAGCTTTCTTT. Protein product: CASGHLNTEAFF. The chain has TRBV6-6 and TRBJ1-1, with a possible D match to TRBD1 (5 bases). In germline, CDR1 is MNHNY, CDR2 SVGAGI (reference sequence). V was clipped by 8 bases and J by 0 bases, with 7 bases between them. CDR3 length: 12 residues.

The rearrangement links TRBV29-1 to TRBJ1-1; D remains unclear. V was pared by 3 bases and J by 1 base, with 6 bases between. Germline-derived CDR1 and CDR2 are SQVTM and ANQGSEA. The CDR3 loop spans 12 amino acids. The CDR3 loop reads CSVDVRNTEAFF. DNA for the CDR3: TGCAGCGTTGACGTCCGGAACACTGAAGCTTTCTTT.